A selection of T cell receptor beta chains follows, all from one sample in a study of post-analysis software for immune sequencing data. TCRdb processed the PCR reads anew with MiXCR; each CDR3 protein has one entry. Counted here are fewer than 850,000 distinct CDR3 sequences, 30% occurring once; the ten biggest clones make up roughly 0.54%. Sequenced: blood. Every receptor here comes from a girl between 5 and 17 years old with multiple sclerosis. Both conserved end residues are part of each CDR3. D genes are given only for firm matches. Rows give clone size only sometimes, using once, few, many, or a class for an expanded clone.

clone size	D gene	J gene	V gene	CDR3 DNA	CDR3 protein
once	TRBD1	TRBJ1-2	TRBV20-1	TGCAGTGCTGCGCCCGGGACAGTCGGTAACTATGGCTACACCTTC	CSAAPGTVGNYGYTF
many	-	TRBJ2-1	TRBV7-8	TGTGCCAGCAGCCCCGGGAGGGACAGTGAGCAGTTCTTC	CASSPGRDSEQFF
-	-	TRBJ2-1	TRBV27	TGTGCCAGCAGTTCGGTATTTAGCTCCTACAATGAGCAGTTCTTC	CASSSVFSSYNEQFF
-	TRBD2	TRBJ2-2	TRBV27	TGTGCCAGCAGTTTATTTAGCGGGGGGATCACCGGGGAGCTGTTTTTT	CASSLFSGGITGELFF
few	TRBD1	TRBJ2-5	TRBV6-6	TGTGCCAGCAGTTACAGCCGGACAGGGGAAAGTGAGCAGTACTTC	CASSYSRTGESEQYF
few	TRBD2	TRBJ2-5	TRBV28	TGTGCCTCGGCACTAGCGGGAAAAGAGACCCAGTACTTC	CASALAGKETQYF
many	TRBD2	TRBJ2-7	TRBV6-5	TGTGCCAGCAGTTACGTGGCTAGCGGGAGACGGGAGCAGTACTTC	CASSYVASGRREQYF
few	TRBD2	TRBJ2-7	TRBV20-1	TGCAGTGCTAGTCCCTCTAGCGGGAGTTACGAGCAGTACTTC	CSASPSSGSYEQYF
-	TRBD1	TRBJ2-3	TRBV5-1	TGCGCCAGCAGCTTGGGGACAGGACTGGATACGCAGTATTTT	CASSLGTGLDTQYF
-	-	TRBJ2-3	TRBV10-3	TGTGCCATCAGTGATGACAGCAAGATGGGCACAGATACGCAGTATTTT	CAISDDSKMGTDTQYF
-	-	TRBJ2-3	TRBV5-1	TGCGCCAGCAGCCCCCGGACAGTAAGAGACCCCACAGATACGCAGTATTTT	CASSPRTVRDPTDTQYF
-	-	TRBJ2-7	TRBV9	TGTGCCAGCAGCGTGGGTCGGCTGTCCTACGAGCAGTACTTC	CASSVGRLSYEQYF
few	-	TRBJ2-3	TRBV28	TGTGCCAGCAGTTTCTCAAGCGGAACAGGATCAGATACGCAGTATTTT	CASSFSSGTGSDTQYF